A selection of T cell receptor beta chains follows, all from one sample in a study of blood T cell repertoires in COVID-19. Sequencing used immunoSEQ multiplex PCR; TCRdb keeps in-frame clones, though not all of them. The sample lists approximately 120,000 clones; around 79% were seen once. Sequenced material: peripheral blood. The receptors were gathered from a man aged 80 or over with acute or convalescent COVID-19. Each CDR3 is given with its conserved first and last residue. The order of the fields is clone size, V gene, J gene, CDR3 length, D gene, CDR3 protein, CDR3 DNA. D genes are given only for firm matches. Not every row has a clone size; where given, it reads once, few, many or a size class.

few	TRBV7-8	TRBJ1-2	17	TRBD1	CASSLDWTGTGGDGYTF	TGTGCCAGCAGCTTAGACTGGACAGGGACTGGGGGGGATGGCTACACCTTC
once	TRBV5-6	TRBJ2-7	16	TRBD1	CASSLRQGVNSYEQYF	TGTGCCAGCAGCTTGAGACAGGGGGTGAACTCCTACGAGCAGTACTTC
-	TRBV5-4	TRBJ2-5	15	TRBD2	CASSLGTSGGETQYF	TGTGCCAGCAGCTTGGGAACTAGCGGAGGAGAGACCCAGTACTTC
few	TRBV6-5	TRBJ2-3	15	TRBD2	CASSSVAGVTDTQYF	TGTGCCAGCAGCTCCGTAGCGGGGGTAACAGATACGCAGTATTTT
-	TRBV7-3	TRBJ2-1	13	-	CASSLGLLNEQFF	TGTGCCAGCAGCTTAGGGCTACTCAATGAGCAGTTCTTC
-	TRBV12-3/TRBV12-4	TRBJ2-3	13	-	CASSSQGLYTQYF	TGTGCCAGCAGTTCTCAGGGACTCTATACGCAGTATTTT
once	TRBV10-3	TRBJ1-1	12	-	CAIRERSTEAFF	TGTGCCATCAGGGAAAGGAGCACTGAAGCTTTCTTT
-	TRBV3-1/TRBV3-2	TRBJ2-3	16	TRBD2	CASSQLAGGRTDTQYF	TGTGCCAGCAGCCAACTAGCGGGGGGTCGCACAGATACGCAGTATTTT
-	TRBV3-1/TRBV3-2	TRBJ1-2	16	-	CASSQDLDSGKKGYTF	TGTGCCAGCAGCCAAGATTTGGACAGTGGGAAGAAGGGCTACACCTTC
-	TRBV6-5	TRBJ1-2	15	TRBD1	CASRRDRGTAYGYTF	TGTGCCAGCAGACGGGACAGGGGGACGGCCTATGGCTACACCTTC
once	TRBV25-1	TRBJ2-5	13	-	CASSDRRAETQYF	TGTGCCAGCAGTGATCGCCGAGCGGAGACCCAGTACTTC
once	TRBV11-3	TRBJ1-2	11	-	CATESNYGYTF	TGTGCCACAGAATCTAACTATGGCTACACCTTC
few	TRBV6-5	TRBJ2-7	14	-	CASSYTSLEGRRYF	TGTGCCAGCAGTTACACCTCCCTAGAGGGCCGAAGGTACTTC
-	TRBV23-1	TRBJ2-7	16	-	CASSQSSRFVGHEQYF	TGCGCCAGCAGTCAATCGAGCAGATTCGTGGGCCACGAGCAGTACTTC
-	TRBV5-1	TRBJ2-3	16	-	CASSEETSNAVGGQYF	TGCGCCAGCAGCGAGGAGACAAGCAACGCCGTCGGAGGGCAGTATTTT
-	TRBV28	TRBJ1-1	12	TRBD1	CASSLIQGVAFF	TGTGCCAGCAGTTTGATTCAGGGGGTAGCTTTCTTT
-	TRBV5-1	TRBJ2-1	13	-	CASSLAGHDEQFF	TGCGCCAGCAGCTTGGCGGGACACGATGAGCAGTTCTTC
-	TRBV6-6	TRBJ1-6	14	-	CASRSGNPNSPLHF	TGTGCCAGCAGGTCAGGGAATCCCAATTCACCCCTCCACTTT
-	TRBV4-1	TRBJ1-1	15	-	CASSQDPGVFSEAFF	TGCGCCAGCAGCCAAGATCCAGGGGTTTTCTCTGAAGCTTTCTTT
-	TRBV28	TRBJ1-2	16	-	CASSLSGRGTSYGYTF	TGTGCCAGCAGTTTGTCGGGAAGGGGGACCAGCTATGGCTACACCTTC
-	TRBV12-3/TRBV12-4	TRBJ1-6	13	-	CASSLTDRSPLHF	TGTGCCAGCAGTTTAACGGACAGATCACCCCTCCACTTT
once	TRBV5-6	TRBJ2-4	14	-	CASSRSGNKNIQYF	TGTGCCAGCAGCCGTAGCGGTAACAAAAACATTCAGTACTTC
once	TRBV3-1/TRBV3-2	TRBJ2-1	15	TRBD1	CASSLGQTAYNEQFF	TGTGCCAGCAGCCTGGGACAGACTGCCTACAATGAGCAGTTCTTC
-	TRBV19	TRBJ2-3	15	TRBD1	CASSTTGVGTDTQYF	TGTGCCAGTAGTACCACAGGGGTGGGAACAGATACGCAGTATTTT
-	TRBV11-1	TRBJ2-3	14	TRBD1	CASSRDRYTDTQYF	TGTGCCAGCAGCCGGGACAGGTACACAGATACGCAGTATTTT
-	TRBV30	TRBJ1-2	15	-	CAWSRTGSTNYGYTF	TGTGCCTGGAGCCGTACAGGCTCTACTAACTATGGCTACACCTTC
-	TRBV19	TRBJ1-6	14	-	CASSGRVHGSPLHF	TGTGCCAGTAGTGGGCGGGTACATGGTTCACCCCTCCACTTT
-	TRBV10-3	TRBJ2-2	17	TRBD2	CATHPPSGGAGTGELFF	TGTGCCACCCACCCCCCCAGCGGGGGGGCCGGTACCGGGGAGCTGTTTTTT
few	TRBV24-1	TRBJ2-1	14	TRBD1	CATLGTGGGNEQFF	TGTGCCACTCTAGGGACAGGGGGCGGGAATGAGCAGTTCTTC
-	TRBV6-1	TRBJ1-3	16	TRBD1	CASSVGTGSSGNTIYF	TGTGCCAGCAGTGTTGGGACAGGCAGCTCTGGAAACACCATATATTTT
-	TRBV28	TRBJ2-5	15	-	CASSSPTGAQETQYF	TGTGCCAGCAGTTCTCCGACAGGAGCCCAAGAGACCCAGTACTTC
-	TRBV29-1	TRBJ2-1	14	TRBD1	CSVIPGQGGDEQFF	TGCAGCGTTATACCGGGACAGGGCGGGGATGAGCAGTTCTTC
-	TRBV2	TRBJ2-5	13	-	CASSEWPGETQYF	TGTGCCAGCAGTGAATGGCCGGGGGAGACCCAGTACTTC
-	TRBV5-1	TRBJ2-2	15	-	CASSPGHGVTGELFF	TGCGCCAGCAGCCCGGGACATGGTGTCACCGGGGAGCTGTTTTTT
few	TRBV7-2	TRBJ1-6	15	-	CASSTRTRDYSPLHF	TGTGCCAGCAGCACCCGCACAAGGGACTATTCACCCCTCCACTTT
-	TRBV18	TRBJ2-5	14	-	CASSPPHREETQYF	TGTGCCAGCTCACCACCACACAGGGAAGAGACCCAGTACTTC
-	TRBV4-1	TRBJ1-4	17	TRBD1	CASSQPLNRGTNEKLFF	TGCGCCAGCAGCCAACCTTTAAACAGGGGAACTAATGAAAAACTGTTTTTT
-	TRBV27	TRBJ1-6	14	TRBD1	CASSFGTGYSPLHF	TGTGCCAGCAGTTTCGGGACAGGGTATTCACCCCTCCACTTT
-	TRBV18	TRBJ2-5	15	TRBD2	CASSPPSGAQETQYF	TGTGCCAGCTCACCTCCTAGCGGGGCACAAGAGACCCAGTACTTC
-	TRBV28	TRBJ1-1	12	-	CASSTWPTEAFF	TGTGCCAGCAGCACGTGGCCCACTGAAGCTTTCTTT
-	TRBV19	TRBJ1-1	15	-	CASTRGGARNTEAFF	TGTGCCAGTACCCGCGGAGGGGCCAGGAACACTGAAGCTTTCTTT
few	TRBV5-1	TRBJ1-2	13	-	CASSLSGNYGYTF	TGCGCCAGCAGCTTGTCAGGGAACTATGGCTACACCTTC
-	TRBV2	TRBJ2-2	13	-	CASSDLAAGELFF	TGTGCCAGCAGTGACCTAGCTGCCGGGGAGCTGTTTTTT
-	TRBV9	TRBJ2-1	13	-	CASSIDIYNEQFF	TGTGCCAGCAGCATAGACATCTACAATGAGCAGTTCTTC
few	TRBV7-9	TRBJ2-7	14	-	CASSSLQTPYEQYF	TGTGCCAGCAGCAGCCTGCAGACACCCTACGAGCAGTACTTC
-	TRBV4-2	TRBJ2-2	17	TRBD2	CASSHPAGGRDTGELFF	TGTGCCAGCAGCCACCCCGCGGGGGGAAGAGACACCGGGGAGCTGTTTTTT
-	TRBV10-3	TRBJ1-1	10	-	CATRGTEAFF	TGTGCCACGCGAGGCACTGAAGCTTTCTTT